In this sample, the clone carrying this T cell receptor beta chain turned up many times. Stated time point: pre-sensitization, week 0. Treatment noted: therapeutic diphenylcyclopropenone sensitization with weekly scalp DPC. Extraction yielded total RNA from whole blood (unfractionated). The data were taken from a study of human T cells and chemical hapten exposure. Between the trimmed V and J ends, which lost 5 bases and 5 bases, there was a span of 10 bases. CDR3 length equals 13 residues. TCRdb passed the RACE reads through MiXCR, listing each CDR3 protein once. The sample carries tens of thousands of distinct CDR3 sequences, roughly 9% recorded once.

The input for sequencing was whole blood, taken in connection with sensitization to the hapten diphenylcyclopropenone (DPC). The clonotype was recovered from a woman under 40 with alopecia areata. Some clones in this sample may be carry-over from other donors' samples. V and J are TRBV12-3 or TRBV12-4 and TRBJ1-5; the D gene is possibly TRBD1 (6 bases). CDR3: CASSPHRDQPQHF. The CDR3 region has the DNA TGTGCCAGCAGTCCACACAGGGATCAGCCCCAGCATTTT.